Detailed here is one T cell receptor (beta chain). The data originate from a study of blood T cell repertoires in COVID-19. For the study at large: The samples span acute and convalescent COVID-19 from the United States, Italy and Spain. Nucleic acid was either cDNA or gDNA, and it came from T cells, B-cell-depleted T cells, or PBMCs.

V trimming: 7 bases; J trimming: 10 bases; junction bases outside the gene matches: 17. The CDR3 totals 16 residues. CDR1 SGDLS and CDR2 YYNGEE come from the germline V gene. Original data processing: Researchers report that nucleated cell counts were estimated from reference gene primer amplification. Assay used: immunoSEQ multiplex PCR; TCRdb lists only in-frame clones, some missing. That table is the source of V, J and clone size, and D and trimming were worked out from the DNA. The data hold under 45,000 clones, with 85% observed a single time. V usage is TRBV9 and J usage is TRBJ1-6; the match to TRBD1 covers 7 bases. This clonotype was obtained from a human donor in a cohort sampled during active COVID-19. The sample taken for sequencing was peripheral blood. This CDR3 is CASGPRGGDVSSPLHF. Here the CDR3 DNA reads TGTGCCAGCGGTCCCCGAGGGGGCGATGTCAGCTCACCCCTCCACTTT. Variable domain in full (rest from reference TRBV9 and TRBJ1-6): DSGVTQTPKHLITATGQRVTLRCSPRSGDLSVYWYQQSLDQGLQFLIQYYNGEERAKGNILERFSAQQFPDLHSELNLSSLELGDSALYFCASGPRGGDVSSPLHFGNGTRLTVT.